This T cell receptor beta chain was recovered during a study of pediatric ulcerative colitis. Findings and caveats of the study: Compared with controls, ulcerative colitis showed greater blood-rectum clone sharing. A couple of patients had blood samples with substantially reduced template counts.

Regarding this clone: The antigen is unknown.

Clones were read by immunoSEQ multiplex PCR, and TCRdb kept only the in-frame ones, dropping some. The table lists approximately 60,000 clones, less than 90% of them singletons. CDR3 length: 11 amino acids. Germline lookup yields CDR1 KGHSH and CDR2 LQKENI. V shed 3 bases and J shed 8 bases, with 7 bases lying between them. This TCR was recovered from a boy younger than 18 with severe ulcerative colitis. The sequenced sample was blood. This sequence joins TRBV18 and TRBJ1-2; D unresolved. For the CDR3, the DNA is TGTGCCAGCTCACCCAGCGAAGGCTACACCTTC. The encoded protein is CASSPSEGYTF.